What follows are 19 T cell receptor beta chains derived from one specimen sequenced in a study of cytomegalovirus exposure and HLA in healthy donors (dated by TCRdb to about 2017). Receptor libraries were prepared by the immunoSEQ multiplex PCR assay. A mixture of 60 forward primers for TCR Vbeta segments and 13 reverse primers for TCR Jbeta segments was used in the multiplex PCR. TCRdb mirrors the immuneACCESS table, restricted to in-frame sequences. Some clones are absent from its copies; in checked studies, under half trace to an unresolved V gene, and the reason for the others is unknown. For this sample there are approximately 200,000 clones; around 67% appear just once. Jointly, the top ten make up approximately 3% of the sample. Specimen: PBMCs. These receptor sequences come from a woman in her twenties or thirties in good health and CMV-seropositive.

The chain carries TRBV9 and TRBJ2-5, with D hard to call. The DNA end favors TRBJ2-7, so the J call may be wrong. The germline V gene has CDR1 SGDLS and CDR2 YYNGEE. The CDR3 is 13 residues long. CDR3 bases: TGTGCCAGCAGCCCCGACAACTCCTACGAGCAGTACTTC. Its translation is CASSPDNSYEQYF.

The chain has TRBV4-2 and TRBJ2-7; 9 nucleotides match TRBD2. V was clipped by 4 bases and J by 3 bases; unmatched bases: 1. Per the germline V gene, CDR1 is LGHNA and CDR2 is YNFKEQ. This CDR3 is 13 amino acids long. The CDR3 here is CASSPRGGYEQYF. As DNA, the CDR3 is TGTGCCAGCAGCCCGCGGGGGGGCTACGAGCAGTACTTC.

The genes are TRBV7-9 and TRBJ2-7, with D uncertain. V dropped 5 bases and J dropped 4 bases, with 9 bases sitting between them. Germline V CDR1 and CDR2: SEHNR, FQNEAQ (reference sequence). The CDR3 is made up of 12 amino acids. The CDR3 is CASSVVEYEQYF. The DNA for the CDR3 is TGTGCCAGCAGCGTCGTCGAGTACGAGCAGTACTTC.

The chain has TRBV6-4 and TRBJ2-3; TRBD2 matches 10 bases. The CDR3 length is 21 residues. From germline, CDR1 is MRHNA and CDR2 SNTAGT. J gave up 0 bases and V 0 bases, and 15 bases lay outside the gene matches. DNA for the CDR3: TGTGCCAGCAGTGACTCGATCGGACTAGCGGAGGAGATCCAAAGCACAGATACGCAGTATTTT. Protein sequence: CASSDSIGLAEEIQSTDTQYF.

J is TRBJ2-1 and V is TRBV7-9, with D unclear. The V gene's germline CDR1 is SEHNR and CDR2 FQNEAQ (reference sequence). Trimming took 5 bases from V and 10 from J, leaving 27 bases between them. CDR3 length equals 17 residues. CDR3 nucleotide sequence: TGTGCCAGCAGCCCCGCGATCGGAGCAGATGGTCGAGAGGAGCAGTTCTTC. It encodes CASSPAIGADGREEQFF.

The rearrangement links TRBV11-2 to TRBJ2-7; 11 bases map to TRBD1. This CDR3 is 17 amino acids long. Per the germline V gene, CDR1 is SGHAT and CDR2 is FQNNGV. Germline trimming cut 1 base from V and 3 bases from J; bases unmatched to any gene: 8. The CDR3 here is CASSLVFSGTGGYEQYF. The DNA for the CDR3 is TGTGCCAGCAGCTTAGTATTTTCCGGGACAGGGGGCTACGAGCAGTACTTC.

This chain connects TRBV28 to TRBJ2-7, with D unresolved. This CDR3 spans 14 amino acids. Trimming removed 3 bases at V and 5 bases at J, with 14 bases between. The germline V gene encodes CDR1 MDHEN and CDR2 SYDVKM. The CDR3 DNA follows: TGTGCCAGCAGTTTTGTCGTTTTCCCCCACGAGCAGTACTTC. Translation gives CASSFVVFPHEQYF.

The chain has TRBV29-1 and TRBJ1-2; tentatively, D is TRBD1 (6 bases). The CDR3 has 12 amino acids. Trimming shortened V by 7 bases and J by 2 bases, and 11 bases separated the two germline ends. Germline V gene data show CDR1 as SQVTM and CDR2 as ANQGSEA. This CDR3 reads CSALQGNYGYTF. In DNA form, the CDR3 reads TGCAGCGCCCTACAGGGAAACTATGGCTACACCTTC.

This chain uses TRBV7-9 with TRBJ2-2, with D possibly matching TRBD2 (6 bases). Trimming cost V 5 bases and J 2 bases, with 15 bases left between them. The CDR3 length is 16 residues. Per the germline V gene, CDR1 is SEHNR and CDR2 is FQNEAQ (reference sequence). CDR3 region: CASSTRGDPNTGELFF. The CDR3 DNA sequence: TGTGCCAGCAGCACACGCGGGGACCCCAACACCGGGGAGCTGTTTTTT.

The rearrangement uses TRBV9 and TRBJ2-7; D possibly corresponds to TRBD2 (5 bases). Between the trimmed V and J ends, which lost 5 bases and 0 bases, there was a span of 12 bases. Germline loops: CDR1 SGDLS, CDR2 YYNGEE. The CDR3 loop spans 14 amino acids. The DNA for the CDR3 is TGTGCCAGCAGTCGCCCCGGACTCTCCTACGAGCAGTACTTC. The encoded protein is CASSRPGLSYEQYF.

The chain combines TRBV6-5 with TRBJ1-4; 7 bases match TRBD1. The CDR3 has 15 amino acids. Trimming removed 6 bases from V and 6 bases from J; junction bases left unmatched: 10. Germline-derived CDR1 and CDR2 are MNHEY and SVGAGI. DNA of the CDR3: TGTGCCAGCAGGGACACAGGGGTATCCGATGAAAAACTGTTTTTT. It translates to CASRDTGVSDEKLFF.

The rearrangement joins TRBV11-2 to TRBJ2-2; 7 nucleotides agree with TRBD1. CDR3 length: 13 amino acids. Trimming cost V 10 bases and J 4 bases; bases outside gene matches: 6. CDR1 is SGHAT, CDR2 FQNNGV, per germline. The CDR3 sequence: CANDRESTGELFF. The CDR3 region has the DNA TGTGCCAACGACAGGGAGAGCACCGGGGAGCTGTTTTTT.

This clone was detected a few times. The V gene is TRBV10-2, the J gene TRBJ2-7; the match to TRBD2 covers 7 bases. The CDR3 sequence is 15 residues long. Germline V gives CDR1 WSHSY, CDR2 SAAADI. With 4 bases clipped from V and 2 bases from J, the junction kept 8 bases outside the gene matches. CDR3 nucleotides: TGCGCCAGCAGTGTCGGCCTAGCGGCTACCTACGAGCAGTACTTC. This encodes CASSVGLAATYEQYF.

The chain links TRBV28 to TRBJ2-2; D may be TRBD2 (6 bases). There are 15 residues in the CDR3. CDR1 and CDR2 from the germline V gene are MDHEN and SYDVKM. The germline V and J ends were trimmed by 5 bases and 3 bases, with 13 bases remaining between them. The CDR3 DNA sequence: TGTGCCAGCAGTCCACGGCGCGGGGACACCGGGGAGCTGTTTTTT. Translation gives CASSPRRGDTGELFF.

J is TRBJ2-3 and V is TRBV2; D might be TRBD2 (7 bases). The CDR3 runs 16 residues. The germline V gene encodes CDR1 SNHLY and CDR2 FYNNEI. V lost 10 bases, J lost 0 bases, and 20 bases lay in between. This CDR3 is CANGRGGGTSTDTQYF. CDR3 bases: TGTGCCAACGGCCGAGGGGGGGGAACTAGCACAGATACGCAGTATTTT.

The table lists this clone with a count of one. The genes are TRBV28 and TRBJ2-3, with no clear D. This CDR3 is 15 amino acids long. Germline lookup yields CDR1 MDHEN and CDR2 SYDVKM. Trimming left V 1 base short and J 5 bases short, with 13 bases between. The CDR3 sequence: CASSLSPASIDTQYF. CDR3 bases: TGTGCCAGCAGTTTATCCCCAGCGAGTATAGATACGCAGTATTTT.

This clone was counted between two and nine times. The V and J genes are TRBV7-8 and TRBJ2-3, with 10 bases matching TRBD2. Per germline, CDR1 SGHVS and CDR2 FQNEAQ. V dropped 2 bases and J dropped 3; count of bases not matched to a gene: 11. The CDR3 contains 18 residues. The CDR3 loop reads CASSLHHPSGRGTDTQYF. In DNA, the CDR3 is TGTGCCAGCAGCTTACATCATCCCAGCGGGAGGGGTACAGATACGCAGTATTTT.

CDR3 region: CASSLRVPSPYEQYF. For the CDR3, the DNA is TGCGCCAGCAGCCTCCGGGTACCGTCCCCCTACGAGCAGTACTTC. The rearrangement joins TRBV4-1 to TRBJ2-7; D unclear. In germline, CDR1 is MGHRA, CDR2 YSYEKL. Trimming left V 4 bases short and J 2 bases short, with 15 bases between. The CDR3 extends over 15 amino acids.

The rearrangement links TRBV11-3 to TRBJ2-7, with a weak D call TRBD1 (6 bases). The CDR3 is 13 amino acids. Germline V gene lookup returns CDR1 SGHNT and CDR2 YENEEA. V dropped 5 bases and J dropped 7 bases, with 15 bases sitting between them. The CDR3 nucleotides are TGTGCCAGCAGCCTAGCAGGGGTGGGGGAGCAGTACTTC. Protein sequence: CASSLAGVGEQYF.